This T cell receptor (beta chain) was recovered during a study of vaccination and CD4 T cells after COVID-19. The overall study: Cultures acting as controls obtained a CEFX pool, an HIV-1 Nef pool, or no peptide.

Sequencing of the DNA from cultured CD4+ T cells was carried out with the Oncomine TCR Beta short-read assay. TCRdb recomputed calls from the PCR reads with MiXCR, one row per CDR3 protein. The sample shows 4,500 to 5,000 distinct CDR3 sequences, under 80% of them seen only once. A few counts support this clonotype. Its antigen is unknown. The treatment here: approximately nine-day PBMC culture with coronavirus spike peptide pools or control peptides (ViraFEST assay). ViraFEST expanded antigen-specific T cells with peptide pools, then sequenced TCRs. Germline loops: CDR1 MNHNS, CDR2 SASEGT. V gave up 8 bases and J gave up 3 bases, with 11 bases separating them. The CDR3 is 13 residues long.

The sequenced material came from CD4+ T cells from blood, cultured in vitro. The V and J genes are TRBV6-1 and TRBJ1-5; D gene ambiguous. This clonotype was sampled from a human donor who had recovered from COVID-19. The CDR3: CASVGQYNQPQHF. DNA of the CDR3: TGTGCCAGCGTCGGTCAGTACAATCAGCCCCAGCATTTT.